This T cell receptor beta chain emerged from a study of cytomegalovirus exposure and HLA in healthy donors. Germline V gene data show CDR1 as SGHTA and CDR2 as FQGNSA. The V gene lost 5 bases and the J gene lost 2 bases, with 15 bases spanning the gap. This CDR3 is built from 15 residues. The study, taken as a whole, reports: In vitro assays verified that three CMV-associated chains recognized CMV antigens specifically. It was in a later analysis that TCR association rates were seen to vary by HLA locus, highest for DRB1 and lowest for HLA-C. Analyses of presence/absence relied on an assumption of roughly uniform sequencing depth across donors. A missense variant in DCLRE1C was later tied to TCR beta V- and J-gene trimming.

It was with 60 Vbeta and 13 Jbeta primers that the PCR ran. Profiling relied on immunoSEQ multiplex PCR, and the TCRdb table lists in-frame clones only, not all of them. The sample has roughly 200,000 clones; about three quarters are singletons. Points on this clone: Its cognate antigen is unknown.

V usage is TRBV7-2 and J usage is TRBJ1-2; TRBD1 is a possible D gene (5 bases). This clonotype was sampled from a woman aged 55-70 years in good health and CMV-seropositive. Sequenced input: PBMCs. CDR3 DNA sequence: TGTGCCAGCAGCCCTTCCTCGGGGGGGAACTATGGCTACACCTTC. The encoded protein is CASSPSSGGNYGYTF. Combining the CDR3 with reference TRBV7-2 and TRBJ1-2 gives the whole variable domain GAGVSQSPSNKVTEKGKDVELRCDPISGHTALYWYRQSLGQGLEFLIYFQGNSAPDKSGLPSDRFSAERTGGSVSTLTIQRTQQEDSAVYLCASSPSSGGNYGYTFGSGTRLTVV.